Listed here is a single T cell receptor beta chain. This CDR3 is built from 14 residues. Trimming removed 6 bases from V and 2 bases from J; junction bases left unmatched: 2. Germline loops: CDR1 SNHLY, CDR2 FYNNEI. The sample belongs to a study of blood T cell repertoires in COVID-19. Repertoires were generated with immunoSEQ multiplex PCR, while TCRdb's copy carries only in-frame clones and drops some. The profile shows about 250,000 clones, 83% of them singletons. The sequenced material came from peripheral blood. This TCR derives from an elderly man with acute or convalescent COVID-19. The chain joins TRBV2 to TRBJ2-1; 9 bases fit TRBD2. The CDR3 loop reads CASRTSGTYNEQFF. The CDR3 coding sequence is TGTGCCAGCAGGACTAGCGGAACCTACAATGAGCAGTTCTTC.